The 19 T cell receptor beta chains presented below share a single source sample, sequenced in a study of cytomegalovirus exposure and HLA in healthy donors. A multiplex PCR was run with 60 Vbeta primers and 13 Jbeta primers. Repertoires were generated with immunoSEQ multiplex PCR, while TCRdb's copy carries only in-frame clones and drops some. The sample consists of under 200,000 clones, around 79% of them appearing once. The source material was PBMCs. These TCRs come from a woman aged 40 to 55 in good health and CMV-seropositive.

CDR3 in DNA: TGTGCCAGTAGGTTCGGAGCGGGAGGGCCGCGGAGGACCGGGGAGCTGTTTTTT. Translating gives CASRFGAGGPRRTGELFF. The chain is built from TRBV19 and TRBJ2-2, with 10 bases matching TRBD2. With 6 bases clipped from V and 5 bases from J, the junction kept 15 bases outside the gene matches. The CDR3 consists of 18 residues. Germline V gene data show CDR1 as LNHDA and CDR2 as SQIVND (reference sequence).

The chain uses TRBV6-4 and TRBJ1-2, with TRBD1 matching over 10 bases. Trimming cost V 7 bases and J 5 bases; bases outside gene matches: 7. Germline CDR1 is MRHNA and CDR2 is SNTAGT. CDR3 length equals 14 residues. CDR3 sequence: CASTLTGGDYGYTF. In nucleotides, the CDR3 is TGTGCCAGCACCTTGACAGGGGGCGATTATGGCTACACCTTC.

The count of this clone is one. The chain joins TRBV30 to TRBJ1-2; D is undetermined. V lost 0 bases, J lost 4 bases, and 9 bases lay in between. Germline lookup yields CDR1 GTSNPN and CDR2 SVGIG (reference sequence). This CDR3 comprises 13 residues. DNA for the CDR3: TGTGCCTGGAGTGTACTACCGAGCTATGGCTACACCTTC. Encoded protein: CAWSVLPSYGYTF.

The chain is built from TRBV9 and TRBJ2-1; 8 nucleotides line up with TRBD2. CDR1 SGDLS and CDR2 YYNGEE come from the germline V gene. This CDR3 has 15 residues. The junction had 10 bases not matched to a gene; V was cut back by 2 bases and J by 9 bases. This CDR3 reads CASSVGGRGATEQFF. CDR3 DNA: TGTGCCAGCAGCGTGGGAGGGCGGGGGGCGACTGAGCAGTTCTTC.

The V and J genes are TRBV27 and TRBJ1-2; D call uncertain. Germline V lookup: CDR1 MNHEY, CDR2 SMNVEV (reference sequence). Trimming took off 8 bases at V and 5 bases at J, with 18 bases between the two ends. This CDR3 has 14 amino acids. The CDR3 loop is CASSPERAGYGYTF. The CDR3 DNA follows: TGTGCCAGCTCCCCGGAAAGGGCGGGATATGGCTACACCTTC.

The rearrangement links TRBV19 to TRBJ1-2; 9 bases line up with TRBD1. V shed 7 bases and J 8 bases; nucleotides not matched to a gene: 11. Germline V gene lookup returns CDR1 LNHDA and CDR2 SQIVND (reference sequence). The CDR3 sequence is 14 residues long. In DNA form, the CDR3 reads TGTGCCAGTATCGGGGGACAGGGTAGTTACGGCTACACCTTC. This gives the protein CASIGGQGSYGYTF. Using reference TRBV19 and TRBJ1-2 for the parts outside the CDR3, the full variable domain is DGGITQSPKYLFRKEGQNVTLSCEQNLNHDAMYWYRQDPGQGLRLIYYSQIVNDFQKGDIAEGYSVSREKKESFPLTVTSAQKNPTAFYLCASIGGQGSYGYTFGSGTRLTVV.

This clone was seen a single time. The V and J genes are TRBV6-5 and TRBJ1-1, with D tentatively TRBD1 (6 bases). This CDR3 has 15 amino acids. CDR1 MNHEY and CDR2 SVGAGI come from the germline V gene. V dropped 2 bases and J dropped 5 bases, with 15 bases sitting between them. The CDR3 region is CASSYGGGLRTEAFF. The CDR3 region has the DNA TGTGCCAGCAGTTACGGGGGGGGCCTTCGGACTGAAGCTTTCTTT.

The J gene is TRBJ2-5, the V gene TRBV7-2; TRBD2 matches at 8 bases. V shed 2 bases, J shed 0 bases, and the junction held 2 bases outside the gene matches. The germline V gene has CDR1 SGHTA and CDR2 FQGNSA. The CDR3 has 15 residues. CDR3 bases: TGTGCCAGCAGCTTAACGGGGGGGTACCAAGAGACCCAGTACTTC. As protein: CASSLTGGYQETQYF.

V is TRBV5-6 and J is TRBJ1-3, with D maybe TRBD1 (6 bases). With 4 bases removed from V and 4 bases from J, the gap between germline ends came to 12 bases. Germline CDR1 is SGHDT and CDR2 is YYEEEE. The CDR3 is 14 amino acids. The CDR3 protein is CASSLPGVGNTIYF. The CDR3, as DNA: TGTGCCAGCAGCCTCCCAGGGGTGGGAAACACCATATATTTT.

The genes are TRBV5-4 and TRBJ2-1; D remains ambiguous. Trimming shortened V by 2 bases and J by 7 bases, and 7 bases separated the two germline ends. The CDR3 loop spans 12 amino acids. The V gene's germline CDR1 is SGHNT and CDR2 YYREEE (reference sequence). The CDR3 protein is CASSLEWNEQFF. CDR3 bases: TGTGCCAGCAGCTTAGAGTGGAATGAGCAGTTCTTC.

The chain employs TRBV18 and TRBJ1-1; the D gene is possibly TRBD1 (5 bases). Germline CDR1 and CDR2: KGHSH and LQKENI. CDR3 size: 14 residues. The V end lost 3 bases, the J end lost 7 bases, and 15 bases lay between the germline ends. The CDR3 coding sequence is TGTGCCAGCTCACCCCAGGACGGGGGTTTTGAAGCTTTCTTT. This codes for CASSPQDGGFEAFF.

This clone was seen just once. The chain couples TRBV5-1 to TRBJ1-3; TRBD1 might be the D (6 bases). CDR1 and CDR2 from the germline V gene are SGHRS and YFSETQ. Trimming removed 3 bases at V and 8 bases at J, with 18 bases between. The CDR3 has 15 amino acids. The CDR3 protein is CASSSNPGGPDTIYF. The CDR3 region has the DNA TGCGCCAGCAGCTCGAACCCGGGGGGGCCGGACACCATATATTTT.

This clone was observed once. V and J are TRBV20-1 and TRBJ2-1; D gene uncertain. The CDR3 contains 11 residues. The V and J ends lost 6 bases and 4 bases respectively, with 7 bases between them. Germline lookup yields CDR1 DFQATT and CDR2 SNEGSKA (reference sequence). CDR3 amino acids: CSAALYNEQFF. The CDR3 bases are TGCAGTGCAGCGTTATACAATGAGCAGTTCTTC.

This clone was counted a single time. The J gene is TRBJ1-1, the V gene TRBV6-5; TRBD1 is a possible D gene (6 bases). From germline, CDR1 is MNHEY and CDR2 SVGAGI. The ends were cut back, 4 bases at V and 7 bases at J, with 13 bases in the middle. The CDR3 is 13 amino acids. In DNA form, the CDR3 reads TGTGCCAGCAGTTTGGACAGCTCCCTTGAAGCTTTCTTT. Amino acids: CASSLDSSLEAFF.

The rearrangement links TRBV6-6 to TRBJ2-1; 9 nucleotides match TRBD2. Trimming removed 3 bases from V and 6 bases from J; junction bases left unmatched: 6. The CDR3 consists of 15 residues. Per the germline V gene, CDR1 is MNHNY and CDR2 is SVGAGI (reference sequence). This CDR3 is CASSYGGGGPNEQFF. Written as DNA, the CDR3 is TGTGCCAGCAGTTATGGCGGGGGGGGTCCCAATGAGCAGTTCTTC.

The rearrangement joins TRBV10-3 to TRBJ1-1, with 10 bases identical to TRBD1. The trim removed 10 bases at V and 4 bases at J, leaving 12 bases unmatched. Germline loops: CDR1 ENHRY, CDR2 SYGVKD. The CDR3 length is 15 residues. CDR3 amino acids: CATQKSRDRGTEAFF. The DNA for the CDR3 is TGTGCCACCCAAAAGTCAAGGGACAGGGGCACTGAAGCTTTCTTT.

The gene calls are TRBV5-1 and TRBJ2-3, with a tentative D call TRBD1 (6 bases). V was cut by 2 bases and J by 1 base, with 14 bases left in between. The CDR3 runs to 16 residues. Germline loops: CDR1 SGHRS, CDR2 YFSETQ. This chain's CDR3 is CASSFGQGYGTDTQYF. The CDR3, as DNA: TGCGCCAGCAGCTTTGGGCAGGGGTATGGCACAGATACGCAGTATTTT.

The CDR3 DNA reads as TGTGCCAGCAACCCTAGCGGGGGGGGATCCTACGAGCAGTACTTC. Its protein is CASNPSGGGSYEQYF. The rearrangement links TRBV11-2 to TRBJ2-7; TRBD2 matches at 12 bases. This CDR3 comprises 15 residues. V gave up 7 bases and J gave up 1 base; unmatched junction bases: 5. The germline CDR1 and CDR2 sequences are SGHAT and FQNNGV.

The rearrangement joins TRBV2 to TRBJ2-7; unclear D gene. CDR1 is SNHLY, CDR2 FYNNEI, per germline. With 7 bases removed from V and 11 bases from J, the gap between germline ends came to 21 bases. This CDR3 is 13 amino acids long. The CDR3 region has the DNA TGTGCCAGCAAAACGGAAATTTTCCTCCGGGAGTACTTC. Protein sequence: CASKTEIFLREYF.